These 5 T cell receptor beta chains were sequenced from one sample in a study of CD8 T cells in ankylosing spondylitis. Study results and limitations: Characteristic, it appeared, of ankylosing spondylitis blood was a TCR beta motif of fewer than 10 highly homologous variants.

No antigens are known for them. TCRdb redid the calling of the 5' RACE reads with MiXCR, one entry per CDR3 protein. Here the sample spans 220,000 or so distinct CDR3 sequences, about 16% being singletons. The sample taken for sequencing was blood, either unsorted or a sorted T cell fraction (not recorded which). The receptors come from a male donor with ankylosing spondylitis.

The V and J genes are TRBV7-9 and TRBJ2-1; a possible D gene is TRBD1 (5 bases). CDR1 SEHNR and CDR2 FQNEAQ come from the germline V gene (reference sequence). This CDR3 is built from 15 residues. V was cut by 5 bases and J by 6 bases, with 17 bases left in between. This CDR3 is CASSARVRDRNEQFF. The CDR3 nucleotides are TGTGCCAGCAGCGCCCGAGTCAGGGATCGCAATGAGCAGTTCTTC.

The chain carries TRBV10-2 and TRBJ2-1; 9 bases agree with TRBD2. V lost 6 bases, J lost 3 bases, and 3 bases stayed unmatched. Looked up from germline, CDR1 is WSHSY and CDR2 is SAAADI. The CDR3 is 14 amino acids. The CDR3 coding sequence is TGCGCCAGCAGATCTAGCGGGGACTACAATGAGCAGTTCTTC. Its translation: CASRSSGDYNEQFF.

This clonotype was counted only a few times. This sequence joins TRBV7-2 and TRBJ2-1, with TRBD2 identical over 10 bases. Germline V gives CDR1 SGHTA, CDR2 FQGNSA. The CDR3 length is 17 residues. J gave up 2 bases and V 2 bases, and 6 bases lay outside the gene matches. CDR3 nucleotide sequence: TGTGCCAGCAGCTTACTAGCGGGGGCGGGCCCCTACAATGAGCAGTTCTTC. Encoded protein: CASSLLAGAGPYNEQFF.

The table lists this clonotype with a few counts. The genes are TRBV4-3 and TRBJ2-1, with D perhaps TRBD2 (5 bases). Germline V gene data show CDR1 as LGHNA and CDR2 as YSLEER. The V end was cut by 0 bases, the J end by 8 bases, with 17 bases between. CDR3 length: 16 amino acids. Here the CDR3 reads CASSQDSLARGDEQFF. DNA of the CDR3: TGCGCCAGCAGCCAAGATAGCCTAGCACGTGGGGATGAGCAGTTCTTC.

This sequence joins TRBV5-6 and TRBJ2-1; 8 bases fit TRBD2. The CDR3 sequence is 17 residues long. Germline CDR1 reads SGHDT; CDR2 reads YYEEEE. The J segment lost 5 bases and the V segment lost 1 base, leaving 11 bases of the junction unmatched. CDR3 bases: TGTGCCAGCAGCTTGTCTCCCGAGCGGGAGTATGACAATGAGCAGTTCTTC. This translates into CASSLSPEREYDNEQFF.